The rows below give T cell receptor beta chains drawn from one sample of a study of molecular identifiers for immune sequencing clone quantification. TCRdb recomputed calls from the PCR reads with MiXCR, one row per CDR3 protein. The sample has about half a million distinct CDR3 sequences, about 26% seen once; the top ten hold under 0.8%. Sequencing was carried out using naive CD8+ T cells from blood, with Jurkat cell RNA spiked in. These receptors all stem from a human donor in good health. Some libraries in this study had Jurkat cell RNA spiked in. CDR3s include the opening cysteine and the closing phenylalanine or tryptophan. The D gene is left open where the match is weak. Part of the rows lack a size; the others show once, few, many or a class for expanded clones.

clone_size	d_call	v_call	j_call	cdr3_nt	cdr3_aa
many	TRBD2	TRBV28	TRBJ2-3	TGTGCCAGCAGTTTATCGAGCGGGAGTGCAGATACGCAGTATTTT	CASSLSSGSADTQYF
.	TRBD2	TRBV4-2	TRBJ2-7	TGTGCCAGCAGCCAAGATGCAGCGGGAGACAACGAGCAGTACTTC	CASSQDAAGDNEQYF
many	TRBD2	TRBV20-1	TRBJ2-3	TGCAGTGCCAACGGACTAGCGGGAGTCACAGATACGCAGTATTTT	CSANGLAGVTDTQYF
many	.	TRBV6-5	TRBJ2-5	TGTGCCAGCAGTGACAGATTATACCAAGAGACCCAGTACTTC	CASSDRLYQETQYF
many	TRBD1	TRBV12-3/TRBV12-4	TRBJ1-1	TGTGCCAGCAGCCCGATACCGACAGGGGTGAACACTGAAGCTTTCTTT	CASSPIPTGVNTEAFF
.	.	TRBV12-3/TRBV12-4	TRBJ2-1	TGTGCCAGCAGTTTGTCTTCACGAAGCTCCTACAATGAGCAGTTCTTC	CASSLSSRSSYNEQFF
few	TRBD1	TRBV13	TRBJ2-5	TGTGCCAGCAGCGAGACAGGGTTGGAGACCCAGTACTTC	CASSETGLETQYF
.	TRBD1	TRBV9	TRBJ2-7	TGTGCCAGCAGCGGAGTAGGGGGCGGGCACGAGCAGTGCTTC	CASSGVGGGHEQCF
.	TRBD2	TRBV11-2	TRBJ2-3	TGTGCCAGCAGCTTTAAGGTTAGCGGGAGGACAGATACGCAGTATTTT	CASSFKVSGRTDTQYF
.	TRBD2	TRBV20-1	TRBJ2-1	TGCAGTGCTAGACACATGGGACTAGTTAATGAGCAGTTCTTC	CSARHMGLVNEQFF
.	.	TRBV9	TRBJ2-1	TGTGCCAGCAGCGCGAGGGCGGGACTTATCTACAATGAGCAGTTCTTC	CASSARAGLIYNEQFF
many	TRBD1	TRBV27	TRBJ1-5	TGTGCCAGCTCCCCCACGCCAGGGGGCACTCAGCCCCAGCATTTT	CASSPTPGGTQPQHF
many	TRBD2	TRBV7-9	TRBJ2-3	TGTGCCAGCAGCTTAGCGCGGGCTAGCGGATTCACAGATACGCAGTATTTT	CASSLARASGFTDTQYF
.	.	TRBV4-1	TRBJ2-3	TGCGCCAGCAGCCAATATCCTAGCTTTGGCACAGATACGCAGTATTTT	CASSQYPSFGTDTQYF
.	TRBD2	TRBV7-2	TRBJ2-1	TGTGCCAGCAGCCCGAAGCCGGGGGGGGGCCCCTACAATGAGCAGTTCTTC	CASSPKPGGGPYNEQFF
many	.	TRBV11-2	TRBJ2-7	TGTGCCAGCAGCTTAGCTACGTACGAGCAGTACTTC	CASSLATYEQYF
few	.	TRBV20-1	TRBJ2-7	TGCAGTGTAAGACGAGCGACCGACTCCTACGAGCAGTACTTC	CSVRRATDSYEQYF
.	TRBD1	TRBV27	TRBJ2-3	TGTGCCAGCAGTTTATCTTGGACAGGGGCTAGCACAGATACGCAGTATTTT	CASSLSWTGASTDTQYF
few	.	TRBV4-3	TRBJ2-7	TGCGCCAGCAGCCCTTACACGACCGGAGGTTACGAGCAGTACTTC	CASSPYTTGGYEQYF
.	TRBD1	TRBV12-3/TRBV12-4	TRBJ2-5	TGTGCCAGCAGGACCGGGACAGGCCTAGAGACCCAGTACTTC	CASRTGTGLETQYF
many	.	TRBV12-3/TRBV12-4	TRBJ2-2	TGTGCCATCCTATCTAGTCCGGGAGCCGGGGAGCTGTTTTTT	CAILSSPGAGELFF
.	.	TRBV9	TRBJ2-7	TGTGCCAGCAGCGTAGGTTCTCTTGACGAGCAGTACTTC	CASSVGSLDEQYF
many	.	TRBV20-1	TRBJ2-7	TGCAGTGCCCCTAGCTCCTACGAGCAGTACTTC	CSAPSSYEQYF
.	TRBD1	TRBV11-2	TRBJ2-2	TGTGCCAGCAGCTTTGACAGGGCAAACACCGGGGAGCTGTTTTTT	CASSFDRANTGELFF
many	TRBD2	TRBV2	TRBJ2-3	TGTGCCAGCAGTCCCAGGGAGGGTGGGTTTGAAGATACGCAGTATTTT	CASSPREGGFEDTQYF
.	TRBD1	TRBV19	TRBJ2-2	TGTGCCAGTAGTTTGAGGACAGGGACGAGCACCGGGGAGCTGTTTTTT	CASSLRTGTSTGELFF
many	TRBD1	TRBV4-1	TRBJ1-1	TGCGCCAGCAGCCAAGAACAGGGGGTGAACACTGAAGCTTTCTTT	CASSQEQGVNTEAFF
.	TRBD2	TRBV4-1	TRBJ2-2	TGCGCCAGCAGCCCACCGACTAGCGGGGGGGCCTTGGGGGAGCTGTTTTTT	CASSPPTSGGALGELFF
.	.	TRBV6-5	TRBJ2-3	TGTGCCCGCAGTTTTGACAGGACTTCTAGCACAGATACGCAGTATTTT	CARSFDRTSSTDTQYF
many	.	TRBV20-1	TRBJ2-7	TGCAGTGCTAGAGATCACTCAGGGCAGGGTTACGAGCAGTACTTC	CSARDHSGQGYEQYF
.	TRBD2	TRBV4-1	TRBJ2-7	TGCGCCAGCAGCCAACTAGCGGGGGCATCCTACGAGCAGTACTTC	CASSQLAGASYEQYF
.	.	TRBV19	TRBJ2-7	TGTGCCAGTAGTATGGGATCCGGGCTCGGATACGAGCAGTACTTC	CASSMGSGLGYEQYF
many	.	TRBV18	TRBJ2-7	TGTGCCAGCTCACCAGCCGGGGGACCCTACGAGCAGTACTTC	CASSPAGGPYEQYF
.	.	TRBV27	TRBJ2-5	TGTGCCAGCAGTTTAATCCCCCGGGGGATAGAGACCCAGTACTTC	CASSLIPRGIETQYF
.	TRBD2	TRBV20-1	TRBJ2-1	TGCAGTGCTAGAGATGGTCGCGGGAGGGCCTGGGGAACCTACAATGAGCAGTTCTTC	CSARDGRGRAWGTYNEQFF
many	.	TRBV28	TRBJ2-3	TGTGCCAGCACCGGTCCGGGGGCAGATACGCAGTATTTT	CASTGPGADTQYF
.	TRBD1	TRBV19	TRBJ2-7	TGTGCCAGTAGTACCGGACAGGGAGTAGCCCCCGCCTACGAGCAGTGCTTC	CASSTGQGVAPAYEQCF
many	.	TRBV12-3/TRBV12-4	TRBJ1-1	TGTGCCAGCAGACCGACTACCGACGGGCAAGCTTTCTTT	CASRPTTDGQAFF
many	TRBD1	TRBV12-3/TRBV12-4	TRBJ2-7	TGTGCCAGCAGTTTGGACAGGGGAACCTACGAGCAGTACTTC	CASSLDRGTYEQYF
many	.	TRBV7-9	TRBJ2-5	TGTGCCAGCAGTTTATTGGGGCAAGAGACCCAGTACTTC	CASSLLGQETQYF
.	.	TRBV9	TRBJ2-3	TGTGCCAGCAGCCCCGTACGTAGCACAGATACGCAGTATTTT	CASSPVRSTDTQYF
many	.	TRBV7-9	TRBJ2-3	TGTGCCAGCAGCGCTGTGGAGGGGCCAGGCACAGATACGCAGTATTTT	CASSAVEGPGTDTQYF
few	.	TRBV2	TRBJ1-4	TGTGCCAGCAGTCCGACAGGCGGGGGGGGAAAACTGTTTTTT	CASSPTGGGGKLFF
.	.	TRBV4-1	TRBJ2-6	TGCGCCAGCAGCCAAGTTGTCTCTGGGGCCAACGTCCTGACTTTC	CASSQVVSGANVLTF
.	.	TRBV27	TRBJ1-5	TGTGCCGGCAGTCTCCGGGCTTCAAATCAGCCCCAGCATTTT	CAGSLRASNQPQHF